One and the same sample provided the 28 T cell receptor beta chains below, sequenced in a study of shared clonotypes between healthy human individuals. Assay: immunoSEQ multiplex PCR; the TCRdb copy retains only in-frame clones and omits some. The sample carries about 650,000 clones, around 95% recorded once. CD8 cells regarded as naive lacked CD45RO, were positively chosen for CCR7, and omitted terminally differentiated effector memory CD45RA+ cells. The source material was naive CD8+ T cells sorted from blood. These receptors all come from a woman younger than 45 in good health.

The genes are TRBV28 and TRBJ2-6; D gene unclear. Germline loops: CDR1 MDHEN, CDR2 SYDVKM. The CDR3 covers 18 residues. The V end lost 5 bases, the J end lost 2 bases, and 19 bases lay between the germline ends. CDR3 nucleotides: TGTGCCAGCAGTCCCCCCCAGCCAACCTTCCCTGGGGCCAACGTCCTGACTTTC. This codes for CASSPPQPTFPGANVLTF.

V gene TRBV7-9 combines with J gene TRBJ1-2; possible D gene TRBD1, 5 bases. The CDR3 sequence is 15 residues long. V lost 5 bases and J 4 bases, leaving 17 bases between the germline ends. Looked up from germline, CDR1 is SEHNR and CDR2 is FQNEAQ (reference sequence). The DNA for the CDR3 is TGTGCCAGCAGCCCTGGGGGACCAGAAATCTATGGCTACACCTTC. Protein sequence: CASSPGGPEIYGYTF.

The genes are TRBV6-1 and TRBJ2-1; 7 bases are shared with TRBD2. Trimming cost V 2 bases and J 0 bases; bases outside gene matches: 10. CDR3 length equals 18 residues. Germline V gives CDR1 MNHNS, CDR2 SASEGT. The CDR3 DNA sequence: TGTGCCAGCAGTGAACGGGGAGGGGTCTCGAGCTCCTACAATGAGCAGTTCTTC. Its protein is CASSERGGVSSSYNEQFF.

The genes are TRBV2 and TRBJ1-1, with TRBD1 matching 9 bases. The CDR3 spans 12 residues. Germline V gives CDR1 SNHLY, CDR2 FYNNEI. The J segment lost 7 bases and the V segment lost 7 bases, leaving 4 bases of the junction unmatched. CDR3 protein: CASTGQGSEAFF. Here the CDR3 DNA reads TGTGCCAGCACCGGACAGGGGAGTGAAGCTTTCTTT.

J is TRBJ2-1 and V is TRBV4-1; 7 bases agree with TRBD2. This CDR3 spans 15 amino acids. Germline V gene data show CDR1 as MGHRA and CDR2 as YSYEKL. Germline trimming cut 3 bases from V and 0 bases from J; bases unmatched to any gene: 2. CDR3 sequence reads: CASSHTGGSYNEQFF. The CDR3 bases are TGCGCCAGCAGCCACACGGGAGGCTCCTACAATGAGCAGTTCTTC.

The chain employs TRBV28 and TRBJ2-1; D possibly corresponds to TRBD2 (6 bases). From germline, CDR1 is MDHEN and CDR2 SYDVKM. CDR3 length: 14 residues. Trimming took off 8 bases at V and 2 bases at J, with 13 bases between the two ends. The CDR3: CASLTGTAYNEQFF. In DNA, the CDR3 is TGTGCCAGCCTCACCGGGACTGCCTACAATGAGCAGTTCTTC.

The chain carries TRBV27 and TRBJ1-2, with no clear D. Trimming cost V 2 bases and J 5 bases, with 15 bases left between them. Per germline, CDR1 MNHEY and CDR2 SMNVEV (reference sequence). The length of the CDR3 is 15 residues. The CDR3 sequence is CASSLVRSGRYGYTF. The DNA for the CDR3 is TGTGCCAGCAGTTTAGTCCGTTCGGGGAGGTATGGCTACACCTTC.

V and J are TRBV5-6 and TRBJ1-4; D is possibly TRBD1 (5 bases). Germline CDR1 and CDR2: SGHDT and YYEEEE. Deletions cut 3 bases from V and 8 bases from J, with 23 bases between. The CDR3 extends over 17 amino acids. CDR3 DNA: TGTGCCAGCAGCTCAACTGCCCCGGGACGGGAGGGGGAAAAACTGTTTTTT. Translated, it gives CASSSTAPGREGEKLFF.

This clone was observed once. This chain uses TRBV5-8 with TRBJ2-5; D not certain. Germline lookup yields CDR1 SGHTS and CDR2 YDEGEE. V was shortened by 0 bases and J by 1 base, with 7 bases between the two germline ends. The CDR3 consists of 14 residues. CDR3 loop: CASSLAAAQETQYF. The DNA of the CDR3 is TGTGCCAGCAGCTTGGCGGCAGCCCAAGAGACCCAGTACTTC.

The chain employs TRBV18 and TRBJ1-4; TRBD1 matches 7 bases. The CDR3 is made up of 15 amino acids. CDR1 and CDR2 from the germline V gene are KGHSH and LQKENI. V was clipped by 2 bases and J by 1 base; unmatched bases: 1. DNA for the CDR3: TGTGCCAGCTCACCAAGACAGGGAACTAATGAAAAACTGTTTTTT. Translation gives CASSPRQGTNEKLFF.

The chain has TRBV11-1 and TRBJ2-7, with D uncertain. The CDR3 spans 13 residues. Deletions cut 2 bases from V and 2 bases from J, with 7 bases between. CDR1 and CDR2 from the germline V gene are SGHAT and FQDESV (reference sequence). This chain's CDR3 is CASSLTPTYEQYF. The CDR3 coding sequence is TGTGCCAGCAGCTTAACCCCCACCTACGAGCAGTACTTC.

The V gene is TRBV9, the J gene TRBJ2-2; D is tentatively TRBD1 or TRBD2 (5 bases each). Germline assignment: CDR1 SGDLS and CDR2 YYNGEE. The V and J ends lost 6 bases and 8 bases respectively, with 20 bases between them. The CDR3 runs to 15 residues. The CDR3 DNA follows: TGTGCCAGCACCTCAGGGACCGGCCCGGGTGGGGAGCTGTTTTTT. Protein product: CASTSGTGPGGELFF.

The gene calls are TRBV28 and TRBJ2-3; 14 positions match TRBD2. The CDR3 contains 18 residues. V lost 6 bases and J lost 1; bases outside the gene matches: 9. Germline V gives CDR1 MDHEN, CDR2 SYDVKM. The CDR3 reads CASSQGLAGVSGTDTQYF. CDR3 in DNA: TGTGCCAGCAGCCAGGGACTAGCGGGAGTTTCGGGCACAGATACGCAGTATTTT.

To note about this clone: The sample holds other DNA sequences that translate to the same CDR3. The V call is TRBV28, the J call TRBJ2-1; 8 bases fit TRBD2. Germline CDR1 MDHEN, CDR2 SYDVKM. J gave up 3 bases and V 2 bases, and 3 bases lay outside the gene matches. This CDR3 contains 15 residues. CDR3 in DNA: TGTGCCAGCAGTTTAGGGAGCGGGAGCTACAATGAGCAGTTCTTC. Translating gives CASSLGSGSYNEQFF.

CDR3 bases: TGTGCCAGCAGCTTGGGGTCCGCTTCGAATCAGCCCCAGCATTTT. This encodes CASSLGSASNQPQHF. The chain links TRBV5-6 to TRBJ1-5; no clear D gene. This CDR3 contains 15 residues. The ends were cut back, 0 bases at V and 4 bases at J, with 11 bases in the middle. CDR1 SGHDT and CDR2 YYEEEE come from the germline V gene.

The rearrangement links TRBV4-1 to TRBJ2-1; no definite D call. The ends were cut back, 1 base at V and 10 bases at J, with 20 bases in the middle. Germline CDR1 is MGHRA and CDR2 is YSYEKL. The CDR3 contains 16 residues. The CDR3 coding sequence is TGCGCCAGCAGCCAAGCAGGCTTCGCGGACCCATGGGAGCAGTTCTTC. Protein: CASSQAGFADPWEQFF.

A remark on this clone: The identical CDR3 is also encoded by other nucleotide sequences in the sample. The gene calls are TRBV19 and TRBJ2-2; weak D call: TRBD1 (7 bases). Trimming shortened V by 5 bases and J by 0 bases, and 10 bases separated the two germline ends. This CDR3 is built from 15 residues. The germline V gene encodes CDR1 LNHDA and CDR2 SQIVND (reference sequence). CDR3 sequence: CASSAGQTNTGELFF. In nucleotides, the CDR3 is TGTGCCAGTAGTGCGGGACAGACGAACACCGGGGAGCTGTTTTTT.

The chain employs TRBV7-9 and TRBJ2-1; 12 bases fit TRBD2. Germline V gives CDR1 SEHNR, CDR2 FQNEAQ (reference sequence). After removal of 5 bases from V and 7 bases from J, the junction contained 12 bases not matched to a gene. The CDR3 is made up of 17 amino acids. The CDR3 reads CASSDNRLAGEQNEQFF. DNA of the CDR3: TGTGCCAGCAGCGACAATCGACTAGCGGGAGAGCAGAATGAGCAGTTCTTC.

The rearrangement uses TRBV6-6 and TRBJ1-5; D ambiguous. Per the germline V gene, CDR1 is MNHNY and CDR2 is SVGAGI (reference sequence). V lost 8 bases to trimming and J lost 0 bases, with 11 bases between them. This CDR3 spans 14 amino acids. As DNA, the CDR3 is TGTGCCAGCGGCCTGACGGATAGCAATCAGCCCCAGCATTTT. As protein: CASGLTDSNQPQHF.

This clone was seen more than once but under ten times. The J gene is TRBJ1-5, the V gene TRBV2, with unresolved D. Trimming removed 6 bases at V and 0 bases at J, with 3 bases between. The CDR3 spans 12 residues. Germline CDR1 reads SNHLY; CDR2 reads FYNNEI. CDR3 sequence reads: CASSNSNQPQHF. Here the CDR3 DNA reads TGTGCCAGCAGCAATAGCAATCAGCCCCAGCATTTT.

V usage is TRBV4-1 and J usage is TRBJ2-7; D is undetermined. V lost 0 bases to trimming and J lost 1 base, with 13 bases between them. Germline V gives CDR1 MGHRA, CDR2 YSYEKL. The CDR3 runs to 16 residues. This CDR3 is CASSQESVLGSYEQYF. CDR3 nucleotides: TGCGCCAGCAGCCAAGAAAGTGTCCTGGGGTCCTACGAGCAGTACTTC.

This sequence joins TRBV19 and TRBJ2-2, with 7 nucleotides matching TRBD2. Germline loops: CDR1 LNHDA, CDR2 SQIVND (reference sequence). V lost 5 bases to trimming and J lost 0 bases; unmatched junction nucleotides: 0. This CDR3 is built from 14 residues. The CDR3 loop is CASSGLANTGELFF. The CDR3, as DNA: TGTGCCAGTAGTGGACTAGCGAACACCGGGGAGCTGTTTTTT.

This clone was detected only once. This sequence joins TRBV9 and TRBJ2-7; maybe TRBD1 (5 bases). In germline, CDR1 is SGDLS, CDR2 YYNGEE. V was clipped by 0 bases and J by 2 bases, with 9 bases between them. This CDR3 has 14 residues. The CDR3 DNA sequence: TGTGCCAGCAGCGTAGGGGGCAGGGCCTACGAGCAGTACTTC. This gives the protein CASSVGGRAYEQYF.

V gene TRBV4-1 combines with J gene TRBJ1-4, with 7 positions matching TRBD1. Germline assignment: CDR1 MGHRA and CDR2 YSYEKL. The CDR3 spans 15 residues. The V segment lost 4 bases and the J segment 8 bases; nucleotides outside the gene matches: 10. The CDR3 DNA reads as TGCGCCAGCAGCCCTGAACCCAGGGGGGGGGAAAAACTGTTTTTT. It translates to CASSPEPRGGEKLFF.

This chain links TRBV13 with TRBJ2-1, with D uncertain. CDR3 length equals 13 residues. The germline CDR1 and CDR2 sequences are PRHDT and FYEKMQ (reference sequence). V shed 5 bases and J shed 5 bases, with 10 bases lying between them. The CDR3 loop is CASSLKLNNEQFF. As DNA, the CDR3 is TGTGCCAGCAGCCTGAAATTGAACAATGAGCAGTTCTTC.

The chain links TRBV28 to TRBJ2-7; a possible D gene is TRBD2 (6 bases). Between the trimmed V and J ends, which lost 5 bases and 4 bases, there was a span of 15 bases. From germline, CDR1 is MDHEN and CDR2 SYDVKM. This CDR3 has 14 residues. The CDR3 loop is CASSPLTSYYEQYF. The DNA of the CDR3 is TGTGCCAGCAGTCCGCTGACTAGTTATTACGAGCAGTACTTC.

The chain carries TRBV6-5 and TRBJ2-3, with 10 bases fitting TRBD2. The CDR3 contains 15 residues. Germline loops: CDR1 MNHEY, CDR2 SVGAGI. After removal of 7 bases from V and 2 bases from J, the junction contained 6 bases not matched to a gene. The CDR3 spells CASTETSGFTDTQYF. The CDR3 DNA follows: TGTGCCAGCACTGAGACTAGCGGGTTCACAGATACGCAGTATTTT.

The V call is TRBV29-1, the J call TRBJ2-6, with no clear D. The CDR3 consists of 13 residues. Trimming pared 6 bases from V and 1 base from J, leaving 7 bases between. Germline CDR1 and CDR2: SQVTM and ANQGSEA. DNA for the CDR3: TGCAGCGTATGGAGTTCTGGGGCCAACGTCCTGACTTTC. Protein product: CSVWSSGANVLTF.